The 8 T cell receptor beta chains given below trace back to one sample, sequenced in a study of T-cell memory formation after mild COVID-19. TCRdb used MiXCR to reprocess the 5' RACE reads, holding one entry per CDR3 protein. Of hundreds of thousands of distinct CDR3 sequences listed, around 21% were seen once; the top ten hold roughly an eighth. The sample comprised PBMCs or a T cell subset sorted from them (not recorded which). Every receptor here comes from an adult woman who had mild COVID-19 (a few samples of this study predate the infection). Cell type and time point are not known.

This clonotype was counted only a few times. This sequence joins TRBV4-2 and TRBJ1-1; TRBD1 matches at 9 bases. Trimming at V came to 1 base and at J to 5 bases, leaving 5 bases not matched to a gene. The CDR3 runs to 15 residues. Germline CDR1 reads LGHNA; CDR2 reads YNFKEQ. CDR3 sequence: CASSQVGQGVTEAFF. CDR3 DNA sequence: TGTGCCAGCAGCCAAGTGGGACAGGGAGTTACTGAAGCTTTCTTT.

This clonotype appeared a few times. The genes are TRBV20-1 and TRBJ2-5; 10 bases line up with TRBD2. The CDR3 has 15 residues. Germline CDR1 and CDR2: DFQATT and SNEGSKA (reference sequence). V lost 0 bases and J lost 4; bases outside the gene matches: 5. The CDR3 DNA reads TGCAGTGCTAGAGAAGGAGCGGGGGGGCCAGAGACCCAGTACTTC. Protein: CSAREGAGGPETQYF.

This clonotype was recorded many times. J is TRBJ2-3 and V is TRBV7-3, with 12 bases lining up with TRBD2. This CDR3 is built from 16 residues. Germline V gives CDR1 SGHTA, CDR2 FQGTGA. The J segment lost 2 bases and the V segment lost 5 bases, leaving 5 bases of the junction unmatched. CDR3 amino acids: CASSTTSGGTTDTQYF. The CDR3 bases are TGTGCCAGCAGCACCACTAGCGGGGGGACCACAGATACGCAGTATTTT. The full variable domain, its missing parts supplied by reference TRBV7-3 and TRBJ2-3, is GAGVSQTPSNKVTEKGKYVELRCDPISGHTALYWYRQSLGQGPEFLIYFQGTGAADDSGLPNDRFFAVRPEGSVSTLKIQRTERGDSAVYLCASSTTSGGTTDTQYFGPGTRLTVL.

V gene TRBV4-1 combines with J gene TRBJ2-4; weak D call: TRBD2 (5 bases). The germline V gene encodes CDR1 MGHRA and CDR2 YSYEKL. The CDR3 consists of 16 residues. V was trimmed by 0 bases and J by 0 bases, leaving 9 bases between them. As DNA, the CDR3 is TGCGCCAGCAGCCAAGACTGGGGAGTAGCCAAAAACATTCAGTACTTC. Residues: CASSQDWGVAKNIQYF.

This clonotype was observed a few times. The chain recombines TRBV6-5 with TRBJ2-1; D is uncertain. There are 13 residues in the CDR3. Deletions cut 1 base from V and 7 bases from J, with 8 bases between. Germline V gene sequence: CDR1 MNHEY, CDR2 SVGAGI. The CDR3 region is CASSYLSGNEQFF. The CDR3 nucleotides are TGTGCCAGCAGTTACTTGTCCGGGAATGAGCAGTTCTTC.

This clonotype was observed a handful of times. The chain has TRBV9 and TRBJ2-1, with 10 bases aligning to TRBD2. The CDR3 consists of 14 residues. After removal of 0 bases from V and 8 bases from J, the junction contained 2 bases not matched to a gene. The V gene's germline CDR1 is SGDLS and CDR2 YYNGEE. CDR3 coding DNA: TGTGCCAGCAGCGTAGGGACTAGCGGTCATGAGCAGTTCTTC. Amino acid sequence: CASSVGTSGHEQFF.

This clonotype was observed a few times. The chain couples TRBV9 to TRBJ2-3, with a tentative D call TRBD1 (5 bases). This CDR3 has 14 amino acids. Trimming cost V 3 bases and J 2 bases, with 10 bases left between them. Per the germline V gene, CDR1 is SGDLS and CDR2 is YYNGEE. The CDR3 region is CASSARQNTDTQYF. In nucleotides, the CDR3 is TGTGCCAGCAGCGCTCGACAGAACACAGATACGCAGTATTTT.

This rearrangement joins TRBV29-1 to TRBJ2-1, with 11 positions matching TRBD2. J gave up 4 bases and V 7 bases, and 9 bases lay outside the gene matches. CDR1 is SQVTM and CDR2 is ANQGSEA in the germline V gene. The CDR3 length is 15 residues. CDR3 nucleotides: TGCAGCGCTGGGCCCACTAGCGGGGGTTACAATGAGCAGTTCTTC. Translated: CSAGPTSGGYNEQFF.